The clone carrying this T cell receptor (beta chain) was observed at least ten times. TCRdb called the RT-PCR reads again in MiXCR, with one record for every CDR3 protein. Of hundreds of thousands of distinct CDR3 sequences listed, 12% to 15% are singletons. The ends lost 5 bases at V and 3 bases at J; junction bases unmatched: 7. The length of the CDR3 is 14 residues. The sample taken for sequencing was memory CD4+ T cells from blood. The clonotype was recovered from a female donor in good health, serving as a healthy control. The V gene is TRBV12-3 or TRBV12-4, the J gene TRBJ2-7; 7 bases match TRBD1. CDR3 residues: CASSPSTGNYEQYF. The CDR3 DNA reads as TGTGCCAGCAGTCCTTCGACAGGGAACTACGAGCAGTACTTC.